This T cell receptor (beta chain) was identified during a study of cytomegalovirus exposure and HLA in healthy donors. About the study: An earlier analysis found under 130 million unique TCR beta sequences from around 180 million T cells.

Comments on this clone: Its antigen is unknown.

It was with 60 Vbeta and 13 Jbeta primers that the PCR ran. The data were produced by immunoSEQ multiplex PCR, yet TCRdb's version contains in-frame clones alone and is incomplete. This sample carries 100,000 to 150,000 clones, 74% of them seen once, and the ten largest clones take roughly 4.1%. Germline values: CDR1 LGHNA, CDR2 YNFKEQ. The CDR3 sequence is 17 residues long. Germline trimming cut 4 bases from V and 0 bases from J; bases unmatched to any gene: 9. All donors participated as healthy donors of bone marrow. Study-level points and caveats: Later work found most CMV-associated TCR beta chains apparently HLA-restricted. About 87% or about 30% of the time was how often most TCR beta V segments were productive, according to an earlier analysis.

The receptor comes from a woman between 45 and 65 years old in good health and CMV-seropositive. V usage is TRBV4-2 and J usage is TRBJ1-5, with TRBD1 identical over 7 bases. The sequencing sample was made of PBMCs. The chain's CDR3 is CASSRARGTFSNQPQHF. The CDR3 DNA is TGTGCCAGCAGCCGCGCCAGGGGGACCTTTAGCAATCAGCCCCAGCATTTT.